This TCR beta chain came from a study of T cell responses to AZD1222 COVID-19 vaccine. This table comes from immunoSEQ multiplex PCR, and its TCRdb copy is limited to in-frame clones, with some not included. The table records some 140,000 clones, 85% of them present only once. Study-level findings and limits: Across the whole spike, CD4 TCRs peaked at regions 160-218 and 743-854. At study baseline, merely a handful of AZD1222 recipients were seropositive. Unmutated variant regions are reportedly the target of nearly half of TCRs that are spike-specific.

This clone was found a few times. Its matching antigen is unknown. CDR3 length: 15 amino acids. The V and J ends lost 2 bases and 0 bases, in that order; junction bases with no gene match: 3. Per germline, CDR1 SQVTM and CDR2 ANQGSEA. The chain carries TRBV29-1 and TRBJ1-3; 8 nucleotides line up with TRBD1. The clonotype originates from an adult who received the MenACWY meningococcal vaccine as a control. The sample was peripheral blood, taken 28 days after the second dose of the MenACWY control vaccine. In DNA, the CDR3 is TGCAGCGTTGAAACAGGGGGTGCCTCTGGAAACACCATATATTTT. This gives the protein CSVETGGASGNTIYF.